The entry below gives a single T cell receptor (beta chain) sequence along with its context. In the source study's methods: Amplification of reference gene primers provided the estimated nucleated cell counts. The assay was immunoSEQ multiplex PCR, and TCRdb's table has in-frame clones only and misses some. The V and J calls and the clone size are those of that table, but D and trimming were determined from the DNA. The sample records 35,000 to 45,000 clones, about 90% being singletons. V trimming: 4 bases; J trimming: 0 bases; junction bases outside the gene matches: 10. Per the germline V gene, CDR1 is SNHLY and CDR2 is FYNNEI. The length of the CDR3 is 18 residues. This sample was included in a study of blood T cell repertoires in COVID-19. Across the whole study: Researchers got acute and convalescent COVID-19 samples from the United States, Italy and Spain. PBMCs, B-cell-depleted T cells, or T cells provided the cDNA or gDNA that made up the material.

Sequenced sample: peripheral blood. The TCR comes from a man aged 50 to 60 with active COVID-19. V and J are TRBV2 and TRBJ2-1; 9 bases agree with TRBD2. The CDR3 sequence is CASSVGSGGRSSYNEQFF. CDR3 DNA sequence: TGTGCCAGCAGTGTAGGTAGCGGGGGCCGCAGCTCCTACAATGAGCAGTTCTTC.